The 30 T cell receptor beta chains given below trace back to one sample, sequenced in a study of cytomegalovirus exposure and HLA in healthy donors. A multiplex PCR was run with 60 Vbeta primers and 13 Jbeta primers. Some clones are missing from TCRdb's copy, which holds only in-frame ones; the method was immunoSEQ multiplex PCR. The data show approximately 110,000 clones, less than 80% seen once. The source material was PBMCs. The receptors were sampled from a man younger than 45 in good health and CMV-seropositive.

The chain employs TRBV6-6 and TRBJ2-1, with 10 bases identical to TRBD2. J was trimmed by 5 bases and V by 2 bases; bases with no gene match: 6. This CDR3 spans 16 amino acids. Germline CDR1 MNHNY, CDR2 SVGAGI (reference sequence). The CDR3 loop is CASSYQLAGANNEQFF. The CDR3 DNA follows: TGTGCCAGCAGTTACCAGCTAGCGGGGGCCAACAATGAGCAGTTCTTC.

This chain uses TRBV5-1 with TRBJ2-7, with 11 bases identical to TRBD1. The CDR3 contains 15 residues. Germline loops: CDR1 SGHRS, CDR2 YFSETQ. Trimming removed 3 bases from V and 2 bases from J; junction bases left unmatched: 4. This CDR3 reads CASSSGQGAPYEQYF. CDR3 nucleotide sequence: TGCGCCAGCAGCTCCGGACAGGGGGCCCCCTACGAGCAGTACTTC. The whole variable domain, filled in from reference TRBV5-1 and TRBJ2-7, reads KAGVTQTPRYLIKTRGQQVTLSCSPISGHRSVSWYQQTPGQGLQFLFEYFSETQRNKGNFPGRFSGRQFSNSRSEMNVSTLELGDSALYLCASSSGQGAPYEQYFGPGTRLTVT.

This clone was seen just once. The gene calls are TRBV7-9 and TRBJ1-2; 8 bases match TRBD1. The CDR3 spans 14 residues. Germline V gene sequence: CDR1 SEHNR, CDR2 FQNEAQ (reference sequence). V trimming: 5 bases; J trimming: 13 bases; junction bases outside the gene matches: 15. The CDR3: CASSNTGTGIAPTF. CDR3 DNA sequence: TGTGCCAGCAGCAACACCGGGACAGGTATTGCTCCCACCTTC.

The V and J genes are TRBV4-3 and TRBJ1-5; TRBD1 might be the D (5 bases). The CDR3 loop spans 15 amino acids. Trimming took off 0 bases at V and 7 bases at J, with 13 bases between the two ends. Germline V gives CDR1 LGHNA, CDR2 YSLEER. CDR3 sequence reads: CASSQDGVGEQPQHF. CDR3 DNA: TGCGCCAGCAGCCAAGACGGAGTAGGGGAACAGCCCCAGCATTTT.

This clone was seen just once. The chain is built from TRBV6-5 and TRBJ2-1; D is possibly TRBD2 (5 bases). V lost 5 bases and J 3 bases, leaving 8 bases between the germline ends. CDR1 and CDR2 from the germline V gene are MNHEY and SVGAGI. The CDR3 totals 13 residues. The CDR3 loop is CASSHDYYNEQFF. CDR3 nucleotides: TGTGCCAGCAGTCACGACTACTACAATGAGCAGTTCTTC.

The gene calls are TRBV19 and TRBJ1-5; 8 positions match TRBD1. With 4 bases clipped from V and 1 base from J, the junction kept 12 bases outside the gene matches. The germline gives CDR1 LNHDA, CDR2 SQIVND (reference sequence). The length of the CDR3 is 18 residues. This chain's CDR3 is CASSNTRDRRLSNQPQHF. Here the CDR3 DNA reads TGTGCCAGTAGTAATACCCGGGACAGGAGGTTGAGCAATCAGCCCCAGCATTTT. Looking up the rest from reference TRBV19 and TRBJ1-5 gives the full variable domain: DGGITQSPKYLFRKEGQNVTLSCEQNLNHDAMYWYRQDPGQGLRLIYYSQIVNDFQKGDIAEGYSVSREKKESFPLTVTSAQKNPTAFYLCASSNTRDRRLSNQPQHFGDGTRLSIL.

The CDR3: CASSSSLTGLNEKLFF. CDR3 in DNA: TGTGCCAGCAGCTCCTCCCTGACGGGACTGAATGAAAAACTGTTTTTT. The chain links TRBV4-2 to TRBJ1-4, with D possibly being TRBD1 (5 bases). V lost 5 bases to trimming and J lost 5 bases, with 18 bases between them. Germline V gives CDR1 LGHNA, CDR2 YNFKEQ. The length of the CDR3 is 16 residues.

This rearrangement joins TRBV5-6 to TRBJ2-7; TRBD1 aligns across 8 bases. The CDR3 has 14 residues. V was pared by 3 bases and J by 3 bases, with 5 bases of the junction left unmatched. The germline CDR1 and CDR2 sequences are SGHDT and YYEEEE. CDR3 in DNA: TGTGCCAGCAGCTCCACGGGACAGGTCTACGAGCAGTACTTC. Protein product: CASSSTGQVYEQYF. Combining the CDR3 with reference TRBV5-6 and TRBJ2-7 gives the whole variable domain DAGVTQSPTHLIKTRGQQVTLRCSPKSGHDTVSWYQQALGQGPQFIFQYYEEEERQRGNFPDRFSGHQFPNYSSELNVNALLLGDSALYLCASSSTGQVYEQYFGPGTRLTVT.

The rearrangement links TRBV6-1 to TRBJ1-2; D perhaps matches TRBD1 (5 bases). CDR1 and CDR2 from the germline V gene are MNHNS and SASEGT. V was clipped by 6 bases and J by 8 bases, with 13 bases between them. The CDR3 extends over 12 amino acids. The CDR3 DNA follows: TGTGCCAGCAGGGCAGGGTCGGAAGGCTACACCTTC. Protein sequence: CASRAGSEGYTF.

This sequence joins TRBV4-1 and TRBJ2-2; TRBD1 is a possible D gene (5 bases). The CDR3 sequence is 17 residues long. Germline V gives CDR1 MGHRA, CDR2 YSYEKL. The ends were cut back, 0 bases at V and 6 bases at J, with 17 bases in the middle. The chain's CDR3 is CASSQDMVRVGSGELFF. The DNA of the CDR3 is TGCGCCAGCAGCCAAGATATGGTCAGGGTAGGATCCGGGGAGCTGTTTTTT.

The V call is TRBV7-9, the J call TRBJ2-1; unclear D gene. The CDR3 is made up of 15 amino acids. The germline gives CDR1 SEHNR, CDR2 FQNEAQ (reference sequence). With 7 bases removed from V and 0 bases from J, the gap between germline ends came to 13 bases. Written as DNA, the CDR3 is TGTGCCAGCACCAAAAGCCGAACCTCCTACAATGAGCAGTTCTTC. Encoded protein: CASTKSRTSYNEQFF.

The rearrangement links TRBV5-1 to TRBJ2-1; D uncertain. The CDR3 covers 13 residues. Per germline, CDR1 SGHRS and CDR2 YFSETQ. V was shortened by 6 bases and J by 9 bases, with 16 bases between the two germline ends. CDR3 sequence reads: CASKTVPHGEQFF. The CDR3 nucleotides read TGCGCCAGCAAGACTGTCCCCCATGGTGAGCAGTTCTTC. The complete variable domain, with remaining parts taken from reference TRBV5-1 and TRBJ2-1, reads KAGVTQTPRYLIKTRGQQVTLSCSPISGHRSVSWYQQTPGQGLQFLFEYFSETQRNKGNFPGRFSGRQFSNSRSEMNVSTLELGDSALYLCASKTVPHGEQFFGPGTRLTVL.

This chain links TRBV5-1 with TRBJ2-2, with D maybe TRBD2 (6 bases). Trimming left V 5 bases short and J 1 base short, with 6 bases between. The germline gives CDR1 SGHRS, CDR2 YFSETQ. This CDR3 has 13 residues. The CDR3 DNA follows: TGCGCCAGCAGGCGGGGGAACACCGGGGAGCTGTTTTTT. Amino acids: CASRRGNTGELFF.

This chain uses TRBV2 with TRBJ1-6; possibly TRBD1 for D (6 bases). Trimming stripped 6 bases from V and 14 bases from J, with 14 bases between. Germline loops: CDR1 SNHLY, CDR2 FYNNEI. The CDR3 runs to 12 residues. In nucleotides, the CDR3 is TGTGCCAGCAGCCGCACAGGGCCGTCCCTCCACTTT. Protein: CASSRTGPSLHF.

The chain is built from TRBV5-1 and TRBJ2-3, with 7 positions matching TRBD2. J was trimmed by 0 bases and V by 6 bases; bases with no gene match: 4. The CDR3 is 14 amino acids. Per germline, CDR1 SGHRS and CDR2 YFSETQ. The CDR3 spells CASTAGDSTDTQYF. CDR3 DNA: TGCGCCAGCACGGCGGGGGACAGCACAGATACGCAGTATTTT.

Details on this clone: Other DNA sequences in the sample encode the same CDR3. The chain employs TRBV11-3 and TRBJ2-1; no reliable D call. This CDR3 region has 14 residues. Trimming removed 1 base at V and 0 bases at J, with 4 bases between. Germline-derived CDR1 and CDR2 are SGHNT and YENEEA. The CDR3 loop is CASSLAGSYNEQFF. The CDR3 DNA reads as TGTGCCAGCAGCTTAGCCGGCTCCTACAATGAGCAGTTCTTC. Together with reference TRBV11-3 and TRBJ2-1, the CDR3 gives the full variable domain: EAGVVQSPRYKIIEKKQPVAFWCNPISGHNTLYWYLQNLGQGPELLIRYENEEAVDDSQLPKDRFSAERLKGVDSTLKIQPAELGDSAVYLCASSLAGSYNEQFFGPGTRLTVL.

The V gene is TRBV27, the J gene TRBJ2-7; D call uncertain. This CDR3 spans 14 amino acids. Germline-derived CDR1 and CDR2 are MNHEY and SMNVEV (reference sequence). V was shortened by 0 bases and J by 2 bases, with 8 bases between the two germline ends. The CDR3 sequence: CASSLSVRTYEQYF. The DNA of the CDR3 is TGTGCCAGCAGTTTATCGGTCAGAACCTACGAGCAGTACTTC.

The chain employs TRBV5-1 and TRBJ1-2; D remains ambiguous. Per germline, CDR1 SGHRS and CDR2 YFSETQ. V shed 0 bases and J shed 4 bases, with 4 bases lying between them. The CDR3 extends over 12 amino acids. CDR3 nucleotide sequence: TGCGCCAGCAGCTTGGACACCTATGGCTACACCTTC. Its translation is CASSLDTYGYTF. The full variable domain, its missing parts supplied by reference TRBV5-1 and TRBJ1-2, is KAGVTQTPRYLIKTRGQQVTLSCSPISGHRSVSWYQQTPGQGLQFLFEYFSETQRNKGNFPGRFSGRQFSNSRSEMNVSTLELGDSALYLCASSLDTYGYTFGSGTRLTVV.

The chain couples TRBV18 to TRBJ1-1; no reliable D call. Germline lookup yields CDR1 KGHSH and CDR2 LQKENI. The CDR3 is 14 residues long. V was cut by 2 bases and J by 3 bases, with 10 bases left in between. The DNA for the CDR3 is TGTGCCAGCTCACCATTGTCCCGGGACACTGAAGCTTTCTTT. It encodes CASSPLSRDTEAFF.

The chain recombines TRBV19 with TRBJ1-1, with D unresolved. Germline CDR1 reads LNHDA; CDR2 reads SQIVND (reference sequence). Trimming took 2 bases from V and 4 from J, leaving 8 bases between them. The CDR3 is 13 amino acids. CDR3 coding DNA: TGTGCCAGTAGTATATCGGGGTTCACTGAAGCTTTCTTT. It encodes CASSISGFTEAFF.

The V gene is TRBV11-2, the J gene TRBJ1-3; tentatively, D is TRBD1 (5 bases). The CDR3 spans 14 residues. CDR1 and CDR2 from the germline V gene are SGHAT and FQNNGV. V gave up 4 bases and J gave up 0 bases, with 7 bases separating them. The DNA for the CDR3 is TGTGCCAGCAGCTCAGGGATCTCTGGAAACACCATATATTTT. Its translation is CASSSGISGNTIYF.

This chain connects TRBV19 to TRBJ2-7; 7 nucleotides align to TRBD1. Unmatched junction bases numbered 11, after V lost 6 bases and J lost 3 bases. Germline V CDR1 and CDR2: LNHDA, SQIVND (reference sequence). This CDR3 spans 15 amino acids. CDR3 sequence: CASRPGTASSYEQYF. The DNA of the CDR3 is TGTGCCAGTAGGCCCGGGACAGCAAGCAGCTACGAGCAGTACTTC.

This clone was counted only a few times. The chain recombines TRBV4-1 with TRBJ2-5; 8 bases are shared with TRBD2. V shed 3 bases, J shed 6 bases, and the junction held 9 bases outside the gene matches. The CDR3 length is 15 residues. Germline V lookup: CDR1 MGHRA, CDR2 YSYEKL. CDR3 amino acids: CASSHLGTRNKTQYF. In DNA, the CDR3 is TGCGCCAGCAGCCACCTTGGGACTAGGAATAAGACCCAGTACTTC.

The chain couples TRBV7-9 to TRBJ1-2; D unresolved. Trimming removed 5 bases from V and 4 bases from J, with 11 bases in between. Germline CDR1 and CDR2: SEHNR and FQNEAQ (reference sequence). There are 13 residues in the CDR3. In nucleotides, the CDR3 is TGTGCCAGCAGCCCTCCCGCGGGCTATGGCTACACCTTC. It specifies CASSPPAGYGYTF.

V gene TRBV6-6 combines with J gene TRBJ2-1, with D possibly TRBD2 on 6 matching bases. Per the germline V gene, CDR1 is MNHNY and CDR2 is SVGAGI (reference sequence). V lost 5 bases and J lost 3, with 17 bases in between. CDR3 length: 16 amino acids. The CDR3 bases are TGTGCCAGCAGTGGACCGGGGGAACGTTACTACAATGAGCAGTTCTTC. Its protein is CASSGPGERYYNEQFF.

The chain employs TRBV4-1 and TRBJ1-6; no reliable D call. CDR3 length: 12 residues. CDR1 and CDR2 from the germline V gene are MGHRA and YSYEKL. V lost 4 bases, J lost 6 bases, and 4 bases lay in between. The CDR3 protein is CASSRGNSPLHF. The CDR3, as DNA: TGCGCCAGCAGCCGCGGTAATTCACCCCTCCACTTT.

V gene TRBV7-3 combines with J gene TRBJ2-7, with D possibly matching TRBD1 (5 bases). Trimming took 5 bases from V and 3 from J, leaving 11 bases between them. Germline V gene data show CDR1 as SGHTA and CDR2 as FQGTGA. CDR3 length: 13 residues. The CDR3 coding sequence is TGTGCCAGCAGCCCCGATACAGGCTACGAGCAGTACTTC. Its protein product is CASSPDTGYEQYF. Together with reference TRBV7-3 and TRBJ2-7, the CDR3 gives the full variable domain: GAGVSQTPSNKVTEKGKYVELRCDPISGHTALYWYRQSLGQGPEFLIYFQGTGAADDSGLPNDRFFAVRPEGSVSTLKIQRTERGDSAVYLCASSPDTGYEQYFGPGTRLTVT.

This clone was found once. This CDR3 is CAWSIGQGPYEQYF. As DNA, the CDR3 is TGTGCCTGGAGTATAGGACAGGGGCCCTACGAGCAGTACTTC. V and J are TRBV30 and TRBJ2-5; the match to TRBD1 covers 9 bases. The J call is doubtful: the DNA matches TRBJ2-7 better. Germline CDR1 reads GTSNPN; CDR2 reads SVGIG (reference sequence). The CDR3 is 14 residues long.

CDR3 DNA: TGTGCCAGCAGCTCCCATCGGGTACGAAGGGAAGGAGGGGATCAAGATACGCAGTATTTT. Its protein is CASSSHRVRREGGDQDTQYF. The rearrangement links TRBV4-2 to TRBJ2-3; weak D call: TRBD2 (6 bases). Germline assignment: CDR1 LGHNA and CDR2 YNFKEQ. The CDR3 contains 20 residues. With 5 bases removed from V and 5 bases from J, the gap between germline ends came to 32 bases.

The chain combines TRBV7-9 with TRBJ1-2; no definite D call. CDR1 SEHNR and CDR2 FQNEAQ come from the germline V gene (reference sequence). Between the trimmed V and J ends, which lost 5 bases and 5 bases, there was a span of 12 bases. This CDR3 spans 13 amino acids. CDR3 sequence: CASSSLVAYGYTF. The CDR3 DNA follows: TGTGCCAGCAGCAGCCTCGTAGCTTATGGCTACACCTTC.